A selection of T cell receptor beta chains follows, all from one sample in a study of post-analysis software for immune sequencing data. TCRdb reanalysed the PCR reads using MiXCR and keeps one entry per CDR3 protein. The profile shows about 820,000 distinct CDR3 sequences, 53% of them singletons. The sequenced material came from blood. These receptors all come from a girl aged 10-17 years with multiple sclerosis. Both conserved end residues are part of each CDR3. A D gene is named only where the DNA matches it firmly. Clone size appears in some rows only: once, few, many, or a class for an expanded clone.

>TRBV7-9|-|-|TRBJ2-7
CASTWGGGSYEQYF
TGTGCAAGCACCTGGGGGGGCGGCTCCTACGAGCAGTACTTC
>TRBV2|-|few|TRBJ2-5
CASSVRVGRNQETQYF
TGTGCCAGCAGTGTACGGGTGGGGAGAAACCAAGAGACCCAGTACTTC
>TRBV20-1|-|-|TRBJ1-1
CSASQPGNTEAFF
TGCAGTGCTTCTCAACCTGGGAACACTGAAGCTTTCTTT
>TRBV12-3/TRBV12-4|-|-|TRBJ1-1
CASRHRGMNTEAFF
TGTGCCAGCAGGCATAGGGGTATGAACACTGAAGCTTTCTTT
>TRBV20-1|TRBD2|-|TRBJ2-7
CSASGRPFSYEQYF
TGCAGTGCTAGCGGGAGGCCCTTCTCCTACGAGCAGTACTTC
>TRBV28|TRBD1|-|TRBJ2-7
CASSSQGNSYEQYF
TGTGCCAGCAGTTCACAGGGGAACTCCTATGAGCAGTACTTC
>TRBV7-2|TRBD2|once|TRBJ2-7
CASSPQRGDYEQYF
TGTGCCAGCAGCCCCCAGCGGGGGGACTACGAGCAGTACTTC
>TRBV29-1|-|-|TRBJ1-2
CSVIGPNYGYTF
TGCAGCGTTATCGGACCTAACTATGGCTACACCTTC
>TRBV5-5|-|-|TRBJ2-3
CASSLISSTDTQYF
TGTGCCAGCAGCTTGATCAGTTCCACAGATACGCAGTATTTT
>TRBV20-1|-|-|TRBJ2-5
CSARRVLQETQYF
TGCAGTGCTAGACGGGTTCTACAAGAGACCCAGTACTTC
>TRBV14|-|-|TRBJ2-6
CASSQDLRGSGANVLTF
TGTGCCAGCAGCCAAGATCTTCGGGGGTCTGGGGCCAACGTCCTGACTTTC
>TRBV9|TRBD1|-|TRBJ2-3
CASSDGQGGGTDTQYF
TGTGCCAGCAGCGACGGACAGGGTGGAGGCACAGATACGCAGTATTTT
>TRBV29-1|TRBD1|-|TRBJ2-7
CSVEDEGTGTYEQYF
TGCAGCGTTGAAGATGAAGGGACAGGGACCTACGAGCAGTACTTC
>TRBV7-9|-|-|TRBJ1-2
CASSLVVLQESYGYTF
TGTGCCAGCAGCTTAGTCGTTCTGCAGGAAAGCTATGGCTACACCTTC
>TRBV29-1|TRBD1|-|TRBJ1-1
CSAGGQGNTEAFF
TGCAGCGCCGGGGGACAGGGGAACACTGAAGCTTTCTTT
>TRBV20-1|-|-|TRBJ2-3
CSARTRPLDTQYF
TGCAGTGCCCGGACCCGGCCCTTGGATACGCAGTATTTT
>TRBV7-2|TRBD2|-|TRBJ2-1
CASSLAGTSGRRSYNEQFF
TGTGCCAGCAGCTTGGCCGGGACTAGCGGGCGACGCTCCTACAATGAGCAGTTCTTC
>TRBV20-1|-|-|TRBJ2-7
CSAIRATTIYYEQYF
TGCAGTGCTATCCGGGCCACCACAATCTACTACGAGCAGTACTTC
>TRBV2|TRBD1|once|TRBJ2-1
CASSKGQRLYNEQFF
TGTGCCAGCAGCAAGGGACAGCGCCTCTACAATGAGCAGTTCTTC
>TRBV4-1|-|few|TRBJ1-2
CASSQDHWGTKTHRGYGYTF
TGCGCCAGCAGCCAAGACCATTGGGGGACAAAAACCCACCGGGGGTATGGCTACACCTTC
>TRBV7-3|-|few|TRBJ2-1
CASRPQRDAYNEQFF
TGTGCCAGCAGGCCCCAGAGAGACGCCTACAATGAGCAGTTCTTC
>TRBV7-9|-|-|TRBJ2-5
CARQATEEETQYF
TGTGCCAGGCAAGCGACAGAAGAAGAGACCCAGTACTTC
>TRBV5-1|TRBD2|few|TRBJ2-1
CASSRGLAGANEQFF
TGCGCCAGCAGCCGAGGACTAGCGGGAGCCAATGAGCAGTTCTTC
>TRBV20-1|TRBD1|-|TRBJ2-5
CSAPGQAGEAQYF
TGCAGTGCACCCGGACAGGCAGGAGAGGCCCAGTACTTC
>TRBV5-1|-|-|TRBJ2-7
CASREETGRSYEQYF
TGCGCCAGCAGGGAAGAGACAGGGAGGTCCTACGAGCAGTACTTC
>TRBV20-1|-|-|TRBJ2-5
CSAEFQETQYF
TGCAGTGCAGAGTTCCAAGAGACCCAGTACTTC
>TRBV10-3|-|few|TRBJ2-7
CAISEPSRRATEQYF
TGTGCCATCAGTGAGCCCTCCCGCAGGGCCACCGAGCAGTACTTC
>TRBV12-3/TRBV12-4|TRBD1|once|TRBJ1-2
CASSLRTGGVYGYTF
TGTGCCAGCAGTTTAAGGACAGGGGGCGTCTATGGCTACACCTTC
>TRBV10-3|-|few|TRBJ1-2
CAISTGDHYGYTF
TGTGCCATCAGTACTGGGGATCACTATGGCTACACCTTC
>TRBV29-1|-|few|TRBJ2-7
CSVESWGKSYEQYF
TGCAGCGTTGAGTCCTGGGGCAAGTCCTACGAGCAGTACTTC
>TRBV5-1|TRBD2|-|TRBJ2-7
CASRAGVAYEQYF
TGCGCCAGCAGAGCGGGAGTGGCCTACGAGCAGTACTTC
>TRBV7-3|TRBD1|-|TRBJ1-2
CASSFSAGGFGGYTF
TGTGCCAGCAGCTTCTCCGCAGGGGGTTTTGGTGGCTACACCTTC
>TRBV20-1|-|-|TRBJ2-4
CSATAQGSIQYF
TGCAGTGCTACGGCGCAGGGAAGCATTCAGTACTTC
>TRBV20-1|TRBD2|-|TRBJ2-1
CSARRLAGDNEQFF
TGCAGTGCTAGGCGCCTAGCGGGAGACAATGAGCAGTTCTTC